Listed below are T cell receptor beta chains from one sample, sequenced in a study of tumor-infiltrating lymphocytes in oesophageal squamous cell carcinoma. TCRdb passed the PCR reads through MiXCR, listing each CDR3 protein once. This table holds 15,000 to 20,000 distinct CDR3 sequences, 40% to 45% found once. The sample taken for sequencing was normal esophageal tissue next to the tumor. The receptors were gathered from a male donor with esophageal squamous cell carcinoma. CDR3s include the opening cysteine and the closing phenylalanine or tryptophan. D genes are given only for firm matches. Clone size is stated in some rows and not others, as once, few, many or a class when expanded.

NA	TRBV7-2	NA	19	TRBJ1-1	TGTGCCAGCAGCGATAGGGGGGTGGGGGTAGTTGGAAAAAACACTGAAGCTTTCTTT	CASSDRGVGVVGKNTEAFF
NA	TRBV27	TRBD1	15	TRBJ2-7	TGTGCCAGCAGTTCCGCCGGACAGGGGAGCTACGAGCAGTACTTC	CASSSAGQGSYEQYF
NA	TRBV7-2	NA	14	TRBJ2-6	TGTGCCAGCAGCTTAGGGGCTGGGGCCAACGTCCTGACTTTC	CASSLGAGANVLTF
NA	TRBV7-3	TRBD2	17	TRBJ2-4	TGTGCCAGCAGCTCTTCCCGTGGTAGCGGGAACACCGGGGAGCTGTACTTC	CASSSSRGSGNTGELYF
NA	TRBV12-3/TRBV12-4	TRBD1	15	TRBJ1-6	TGTGCCAGCAGTCCCAGACAGGGGGATAATTCACCCCTCCACTTT	CASSPRQGDNSPLHF
NA	TRBV7-6	TRBD2	15	TRBJ2-7	TGTGCCAGCAGCTGGGGCGGGGGGGCTAACAATGAGCAGTACTTC	CASSWGGGANNEQYF
NA	TRBV7-4	TRBD1	14	TRBJ2-1	TGTGCCAGCAGCTTACAGGGGGTCTCCTACGAGCAGTTCTTC	CASSLQGVSYEQFF
medium-sized	TRBV7-2	NA	16	TRBJ2-2	TGTGCCAGCAGCTTAGCGGGCCTCACGACACCCGGGGAGCTGTTTTTT	CASSLAGLTTPGELFF
many	TRBV10-3	TRBD2	12	TRBJ2-1	TGTGCCATCAGCGATGATAGCGGGACCCTCTTCTTC	CAISDDSGTLFF
many	TRBV24-1	NA	13	TRBJ1-2	TGTGCCACCAGTGATGAGACGGCACGTGGCTACACCTTC	CATSDETARGYTF
many	TRBV6-1	NA	14	TRBJ2-5	TGTGCCAGCAGCCCGGGGATGGGAAAGGTGGCCCTCCACTTC	CASSPGMGKVALHF
many	TRBV7-3	NA	14	TRBJ2-3	TGTGCCAGCAGCTTAAGCCGGGGCACAGATACGCAGTATTTT	CASSLSRGTDTQYF
medium-sized	TRBV7-9	TRBD1	14	TRBJ2-5	TGTGCCAGCAGCTCCAGGGGGCCACAAGAGACCCAGTACTTC	CASSSRGPQETQYF
many	TRBV19	NA	14	TRBJ2-7	TGTGCCAGTAGTATGGGGCACGACTCCTACGAGCAGTACTTC	CASSMGHDSYEQYF
NA	TRBV9	NA	15	TRBJ1-5	TGTGCCAGCAGCGTAGAAGAATGGGGAAATCAGCCCCAGCATTTT	CASSVEEWGNQPQHF
NA	TRBV7-4	TRBD1	15	TRBJ1-4	TGTGCCAGCAGCTTAGCGCAGGGGGGTAATGAAAAACTGTTTTTT	CASSLAQGGNEKLFF
many	TRBV24-1	NA	13	TRBJ2-1	TGTGCCACCAGTGATTTAGGTTTCAATGAGCAGTTCTTC	CATSDLGFNEQFF
NA	TRBV7-2	NA	14	TRBJ1-2	TGTGCCAGCAGCCCGATGTTGGGACAATTGGGGTACACCTTC	CASSPMLGQLGYTF
NA	TRBV28	TRBD2	12	TRBJ2-4	TGTGCCAGCAGTTTACAAGGACAGCGGGAGTACTTT	CASSLQGQREYF
many	TRBV28	TRBD1	14	TRBJ2-7	TGTGCCAGCACCAGGGGGACAGGGGGCTACGAGCAGTACTTC	CASTRGTGGYEQYF
NA	TRBV7-2	TRBD1	15	TRBJ2-5	TGTGCCAGCAGCTTAGCATCGGACAGGGGGGAGACCCAGTACTTC	CASSLASDRGETQYF
NA	TRBV5-6	TRBD1	15	TRBJ1-2	TGTGCCAGCAGGTTAGGACAGGGGAGAGACTATGGCTACACCTTC	CASRLGQGRDYGYTF
NA	TRBV5-1	TRBD1	15	TRBJ1-1	TGCGCCAGCAGCTCGTGGACAGGGCCTAACACTGAAGCTTTCTTT	CASSSWTGPNTEAFF
many	TRBV5-6	NA	15	TRBJ2-7	TGTGCCAGCAGCTTTTCTAGGGCAGTCTACAATGAGCAGTACTTC	CASSFSRAVYNEQYF
NA	TRBV19	NA	13	TRBJ2-7	TGTGCCAGTAGAGACAGAGTAACCTACGAGCAGTACTTC	CASRDRVTYEQYF
NA	TRBV9	NA	17	TRBJ1-3	TGTGCCAGCAGCGTAGACGACAGGCTCGGATTTGGAAACACCATATATTTT	CASSVDDRLGFGNTIYF
once	TRBV7-7	NA	15	TRBJ2-2	TGTGCTAGCAGCTCACAGGGTGCGAACACCGGGGAGCTGTTTTTT	CASSSQGANTGELFF
NA	TRBV12-3/TRBV12-4	TRBD2	17	TRBJ2-3	TGTGCCAGCAGTTTTGGAGAGACTAGCGGGCGGCGGGATACGCAGTATTTT	CASSFGETSGRRDTQYF
many	TRBV5-1	NA	15	TRBJ2-1	TGCGCCAGCAGCTTCTCAGGGATCTCAGGGAATGAGCAGTTCTTC	CASSFSGISGNEQFF
NA	TRBV7-2	TRBD2	15	TRBJ2-3	TGTGCCAGCAGCTCCCGACTAGCATTCACAGATACGCAGTATTTT	CASSSRLAFTDTQYF
many	TRBV6-4	TRBD1	16	TRBJ1-6	TGTGCCAGCAGTAGCGCGTACAGGGGACAAAATTCACCCCTCCACTTT	CASSSAYRGQNSPLHF
many	TRBV27	TRBD1	13	TRBJ1-2	TGTGCCAGCTACAAAGGAGGACAGGAGGGTATTACCTTC	CASYKGGQEGITF
NA	TRBV7-3	NA	13	TRBJ2-5	TGTGCCAGCAGTTCCTCTGGCCTACCACAGCAGTGCTTC	CASSSSGLPQQCF
NA	TRBV6-1	TRBD1	13	TRBJ1-6	TGTGCCAGCAGCAGTACAGGGGATTCACCCCTCCACTTT	CASSSTGDSPLHF
NA	TRBV7-2	TRBD1	14	TRBJ1-2	TGTGCCAGCAGCGCATCAGGGGGATCCTATGGCTACACCTTC	CASSASGGSYGYTF
NA	TRBV7-2	NA	14	TRBJ2-7	TGTGCCAGCAGCTTATCCCTCCGATCCTACGAGCAGTACTTC	CASSLSLRSYEQYF
NA	TRBV27	NA	13	TRBJ1-1	TGTGCCAGCAGCTTATGGATCCAGGCTGAAGCTTTCTTT	CASSLWIQAEAFF
large	TRBV7-8	TRBD2	20	TRBJ2-6	TGTGCCAGCAGCGTAGGATGGACTAGCGGGACCCGCTCTGGGGCCAACGTCCTGACTTTC	CASSVGWTSGTRSGANVLTF
NA	TRBV6-2/TRBV6-3	NA	17	TRBJ2-4	TGTGCCAGCAGCCCCCTTAGACTGGGAACTGGCAAAAACATTCAGTACTTC	CASSPLRLGTGKNIQYF
many	TRBV19	NA	14	TRBJ2-7	TGTGCCAGTAGTGGAGAGGGCCAATCCTACGAGCAGTACTTC	CASSGEGQSYEQYF
NA	TRBV7-9	NA	17	TRBJ2-1	TGTGCTAGCAGCTTATCCCTAGGTGAGACAGGTTGTGATGAGCAGTTCTTC	CASSLSLGETGCDEQFF
NA	TRBV28	TRBD1	12	TRBJ2-5	TGTGCCAGCCGACAGGGGGCCTATGAGCAGTACTTC	CASRQGAYEQYF
NA	TRBV7-8	TRBD1	15	TRBJ2-5	TGTGCCAGCAGCGGGGAGGGACAGGGGTCTTATCGGCAGTACTTC	CASSGEGQGSYRQYF
few	TRBV5-4	NA	15	TRBJ2-6	TGCGCCAGCAGCTTGGCCCTCTCTGGGGCCAACGTCCTGACTTTC	CASSLALSGANVLTF
many	TRBV11-3	TRBD2	15	TRBJ2-1	TGTGCCAGCAGCTCACTAGCGACCTCCTACAATGAGCAGTTCTTC	CASSSLATSYNEQFF
NA	TRBV7-2	TRBD2	19	TRBJ2-1	TGTGCCAGCAGCCATCCCCGTTCTAGCGGGAGTGATTCCTACAATGAGCAGTTCTTC	CASSHPRSSGSDSYNEQFF
NA	TRBV5-6	TRBD1	15	TRBJ2-1	TGTGCCAGCAGCCACCGGGACAGTTCTTACAATGAGCAGTTCTTC	CASSHRDSSYNEQFF
many	TRBV7-8	NA	8	TRBJ1-4	TGTGCCAGCAGCCCTGGAGGGTTT	CASSPGGF
medium-sized	TRBV7-3	NA	14	TRBJ2-4	TGTGCCAGCAGCTTAAGTTTGGGGGCTAAGAATCAGTACTTC	CASSLSLGAKNQYF
medium-sized	TRBV7-6	NA	14	TRBJ2-7	TGTGCCAGCAGCGCGACTGTTATGGGCTACGAGCAGTACTTC	CASSATVMGYEQYF
NA	TRBV4-2	NA	14	TRBJ1-1	TGTGCCAGCAGCCAAGTAAAGGGTAACGCTGAAGCTTTCTTT	CASSQVKGNAEAFF
NA	TRBV7-2	TRBD1	14	TRBJ1-2	TGTGCCAGCAGCTGGGGACAGGGCGGAGAGGGCTACACCTTC	CASSWGQGGEGYTF
medium-sized	TRBV11-2	NA	15	TRBJ2-1	TGTGCCAGCAGCTTAGAACGAGGGAGCCTCAATGAGCAGTTCTTC	CASSLERGSLNEQFF
many	TRBV6-2/TRBV6-3	TRBD2	15	TRBJ2-1	TGTGCCAGCGAACTCACTAGCGGGAACAACAATGAGCAGTTCTTC	CASELTSGNNNEQFF
medium-sized	TRBV6-1	NA	15	TRBJ2-5	TGTGCCAGCAGCGCTAGCATCACACTGCAAGAGACCCAGTACTTC	CASSASITLQETQYF
NA	TRBV7-2	NA	13	TRBJ2-1	TGTGCCAGCAGCTTAGGCAGCTCCTACGAGCAGTTCTTC	CASSLGSSYEQFF
few	TRBV19	TRBD1	14	TRBJ2-3	TGTGCCAGTAGTTTGGGACAGTACACAGATACGCAGTATTTT	CASSLGQYTDTQYF
many	TRBV10-2	NA	12	TRBJ1-5	TGCGCCAGCAAGACGTTAGGTCAGCCCCAGCATTTT	CASKTLGQPQHF
NA	TRBV28	NA	13	TRBJ2-7	TGTGCCAGCAACTCGGGGTTTGCCTACGAGCAGTACTTC	CASNSGFAYEQYF